Listed here are 21 T cell receptor beta chains from one sample, sequenced in a study of blood T cell repertoires in COVID-19. Only in-frame clones appear in the TCRdb table, and some are missing; sequencing was by immunoSEQ multiplex PCR. The data hold 200,000 to 250,000 clones, with 85% to 90% observed a single time. The sequenced sample was peripheral blood. Receptor source: a woman aged 50 to 65 with COVID-19, enrolled during active disease.

V gene TRBV6-5 combines with J gene TRBJ2-2, with D uncertain. The germline V and J ends were trimmed by 5 bases and 6 bases, with 7 bases remaining between them. Germline V gene lookup returns CDR1 MNHEY and CDR2 SVGAGI. This CDR3 is built from 12 residues. CDR3 loop: CASSPPAGELFF. CDR3 sequence (DNA): TGTGCCAGCAGTCCCCCCGCCGGGGAGCTGTTTTTT.

This chain joins TRBV7-2 and TRBJ1-4; D gene ambiguous. Trimming cost V 5 bases and J 6 bases, with 13 bases left between them. The CDR3 is 14 residues long. Per germline, CDR1 SGHTA and CDR2 FQGNSA. CDR3 loop: CASSLDLYDEKLFF. The CDR3 DNA sequence: TGTGCCAGCAGCCTCGACTTATATGATGAAAAACTGTTTTTT.

This clone has only one observation. This sequence joins TRBV11-2 and TRBJ2-4, with D possibly TRBD1 on 6 matching bases. V was clipped by 4 bases and J by 0 bases, with 16 bases between them. There are 17 residues in the CDR3. In germline, CDR1 is SGHAT, CDR2 FQNNGV. CDR3 region: CASSSRTVGLAKNIQYF. The CDR3 coding sequence is TGTGCCAGCAGCTCCCGGACAGTAGGCCTAGCCAAAAACATTCAGTACTTC.

This clone was observed once. This sequence joins TRBV6-6 and TRBJ1-6; D remains ambiguous. The V and J ends lost 4 bases and 6 bases respectively, with 16 bases between them. Germline V gene data show CDR1 as MNHNY and CDR2 as SVGAGI (reference sequence). CDR3 length equals 16 residues. The CDR3 reads CASSSLAIRSNSPLHF. CDR3 nucleotides: TGTGCCAGCAGTTCCTTAGCTATACGATCTAATTCACCCCTCCACTTT.

The genes are TRBV6-5 and TRBJ2-5; D is unclear. CDR3 length equals 11 residues. In germline, CDR1 is MNHEY, CDR2 SVGAGI. Trimming left V 0 bases short and J 7 bases short, with 3 bases between. This CDR3 is CASSYSGTQYF. DNA for the CDR3: TGTGCCAGCAGTTACTCCGGGACCCAGTACTTC.

The rearrangement uses TRBV5-8 and TRBJ1-6; 7 nucleotides agree with TRBD1. CDR1 and CDR2 (germline): SGHTS, YDEGEE. The ends lost 0 bases at V and 8 bases at J; junction bases unmatched: 5. The CDR3 has 15 amino acids. DNA for the CDR3: TGTGCCAGCAGCTTGGCGACCAGGGGGGATTCACCCCTCCACTTT. Amino acid sequence: CASSLATRGDSPLHF.

The rearrangement uses TRBV7-2 and TRBJ1-2, with TRBD1 identical over 7 bases. Losses at the gene ends were 5 bases for V and 8 bases for J; bases not matched to a gene: 14. The CDR3 spans 15 residues. Germline CDR1 and CDR2: SGHTA and FQGNSA. The CDR3: CASSRFLTGNVGYTF. CDR3 nucleotide sequence: TGTGCCAGCAGCCGCTTTCTGACAGGGAATGTAGGCTACACCTTC.

Many counts were recorded for this clone. The CDR3 bases are TGTGCCATCTTAGGGTGGACAGGGGGAAGATATGGCTACACCTTC. Translation: CAILGWTGGRYGYTF. The chain recombines TRBV27 with TRBJ1-2, with 10 bases aligning to TRBD1. The CDR3 spans 15 residues. Germline CDR1 and CDR2: MNHEY and SMNVEV (reference sequence). The V and J ends lost 10 bases and 5 bases, in that order; junction bases with no gene match: 13.

This clone was counted between two and nine times. The chain combines TRBV10-3 with TRBJ1-3, with TRBD1 identical over 9 bases. This CDR3 is 13 amino acids long. Germline assignment: CDR1 ENHRY and CDR2 SYGVKD. Germline trimming cut 11 bases from V and 4 bases from J; bases unmatched to any gene: 6. The CDR3 region is CASRTGAGNTIYF. DNA of the CDR3: TGTGCCTCCCGGACAGGGGCAGGAAACACCATATATTTT.

This chain links TRBV30 with TRBJ1-1; D gene ambiguous. There are 14 residues in the CDR3. The germline V and J ends were trimmed by 2 bases and 4 bases, with 14 bases remaining between them. Looked up from germline, CDR1 is GTSNPN and CDR2 is SVGIG (reference sequence). The CDR3, as DNA: TGTGCCTGGAGTCACCGGGGATGGTCCACTGAAGCTTTCTTT. Amino acids: CAWSHRGWSTEAFF.

This clone occurred many times. This rearrangement joins TRBV13 to TRBJ2-6, with 8 bases aligning to TRBD1. The CDR3 has 18 amino acids. CDR1 PRHDT and CDR2 FYEKMQ come from the germline V gene (reference sequence). V trimming: 2 bases; J trimming: 4 bases; junction bases outside the gene matches: 10. CDR3 region: CASSLIGQGALGANVLTF. For the CDR3, the DNA is TGTGCCAGCAGCTTAATCGGGCAGGGGGCGTTAGGGGCCAACGTCCTGACTTTC.

V is TRBV7-2 and J is TRBJ1-6; D is ambiguous. CDR1 is SGHTA, CDR2 FQGNSA, per germline. There are 15 residues in the CDR3. V was clipped by 4 bases and J by 7 bases, with 14 bases between them. CDR3: CASSSLGMVNSPLHF. The CDR3 nucleotides are TGTGCCAGCAGCTCACTAGGGATGGTGAATTCACCCCTCCACTTT.

The genes are TRBV6-5 and TRBJ1-4; a possible D gene is TRBD1 (5 bases). V was cut by 6 bases and J by 7 bases, with 18 bases left in between. The germline CDR1 and CDR2 sequences are MNHEY and SVGAGI. There are 15 residues in the CDR3. DNA for the CDR3: TGTGCCAGCAGGGTAGGGGTTCGGCGAGGTGAAAAACTGTTTTTT. Translating it yields CASRVGVRRGEKLFF.

CDR3 sequence reads: CAIGPDSSYNEQFF. CDR3 DNA sequence: TGTGCCATCGGGCCGGACAGCTCCTACAATGAGCAGTTCTTC. The rearrangement links TRBV10-3 to TRBJ2-1, with a weak D call TRBD1 (6 bases). Trimming cost V 8 bases and J 0 bases, with 11 bases left between them. There are 14 residues in the CDR3. CDR1 is ENHRY and CDR2 is SYGVKD in the germline V gene.

This chain joins TRBV30 and TRBJ2-3; 8 bases align to TRBD2. The V gene end was trimmed by 5 bases and the J gene end by 7 bases; junction bases not matched to a gene: 14. The CDR3 contains 15 residues. The germline gives CDR1 GTSNPN, CDR2 SVGIG (reference sequence). The CDR3 DNA sequence: TGTGCCTGGGGACTTACTACGGGGGGGGTGAATACGCAGTATTTT. Its translation: CAWGLTTGGVNTQYF.

The chain joins TRBV19 to TRBJ1-1; D gene ambiguous. Germline V gene lookup returns CDR1 LNHDA and CDR2 SQIVND (reference sequence). The CDR3 consists of 13 residues. V was trimmed by 8 bases and J by 7 bases, leaving 17 bases between them. The CDR3 here is CASAGRDEVEAFF. Written as DNA, the CDR3 is TGTGCCAGTGCTGGGAGGGATGAAGTTGAAGCTTTCTTT.

This clone is a singleton in its sample. This rearrangement joins TRBV29-1 to TRBJ1-1; a weak D match, TRBD1 (6 bases). The ends were cut back, 8 bases at V and 1 base at J, with 14 bases in the middle. Germline V gives CDR1 SQVTM, CDR2 ANQGSEA. This CDR3 has 13 amino acids. DNA of the CDR3: TGCAGCACCTGGGGGGGCACGAACACTGAAGCTTTCTTT. The encoded protein is CSTWGGTNTEAFF.

V gene TRBV6-6 combines with J gene TRBJ1-5; D gene unclear. The germline gives CDR1 MNHNY, CDR2 SVGAGI (reference sequence). V lost 6 bases and J lost 4, with 34 bases in between. The length of the CDR3 is 21 residues. In DNA, the CDR3 is TGTGCCAGCAGCCCCGTCGACGCCAAGAGGGCCTCCATCTCTTTAAATCAGCCCCAGCATTTT. Its protein is CASSPVDAKRASISLNQPQHF.

J is TRBJ2-5 and V is TRBV5-4, with TRBD2 matching 8 bases. The germline CDR1 and CDR2 sequences are SGHNT and YYREEE (reference sequence). CDR3 length: 15 amino acids. V shed 0 bases and J 5 bases; nucleotides not matched to a gene: 6. CDR3 protein: CASSLVRGGRETQYF. CDR3 bases: TGTGCCAGCAGCTTGGTACGGGGGGGCCGGGAGACCCAGTACTTC.

The chain carries TRBV6-6 and TRBJ2-7, with a weak D call TRBD2 (6 bases). The germline V and J ends were trimmed by 5 bases and 9 bases, with 17 bases remaining between them. The CDR3 length is 13 residues. Per germline, CDR1 MNHNY and CDR2 SVGAGI (reference sequence). CDR3 protein: CASSPGTGQRQYV. DNA for the CDR3: TGTGCCAGCAGTCCCGGGACTGGGCAACGGCAGTACGTC.

V gene TRBV5-1 combines with J gene TRBJ2-7; 7 nucleotides match TRBD1. This CDR3 is built from 15 residues. Unmatched junction bases numbered 11, after V lost 4 bases and J lost 4 bases. Germline assignment: CDR1 SGHRS and CDR2 YFSETQ. The CDR3 DNA reads as TGCGCCAGCAGCCCAAGGACAGGAGGCCAATACGAGCAGTACTTC. This codes for CASSPRTGGQYEQYF.